These 22 T cell receptor beta chains came from one sample sequenced in a study of siplizumab effects on memory and regulatory T cells. Measured with immunoSEQ multiplex PCR; TCRdb has only the in-frame clones, and not every one. This table has about 87,000 clones, roughly 89% appearing once. Sequenced: Tregs sorted from blood. The receptors shown here come from a human donor in good health.

The table lists this clone with a count of one. The J gene is TRBJ1-2, the V gene TRBV29-1, with D maybe TRBD1 (5 bases). CDR3 size: 14 residues. V shed 3 bases and J shed 5 bases, with 16 bases lying between them. Germline V gene lookup returns CDR1 SQVTM and CDR2 ANQGSEA. This CDR3 reads CSVDTRTSLYGYTF. DNA for the CDR3: TGCAGCGTTGATACTCGGACATCATTATATGGCTACACCTTC. Using reference TRBV29-1 and TRBJ1-2 for the parts outside the CDR3, the full variable domain is SAVISQKPSRDICQRGTSLTIQCQVDSQVTMMFWYRQQPGQSLTLIATANQGSEATYESGFVIDKFPISRPNLTFSTLTVSNMSPEDSSIYLCSVDTRTSLYGYTFGSGTRLTVV.

The J gene is TRBJ1-2, the V gene TRBV4-1; D is unresolved. Looked up from germline, CDR1 is MGHRA and CDR2 is YSYEKL. This CDR3 contains 14 residues. The V gene lost 0 bases and the J gene lost 6 bases, with 11 bases spanning the gap. The CDR3 here is CASSQDFKVDGYTF. In DNA form, the CDR3 reads TGCGCCAGCAGCCAAGATTTTAAGGTCGATGGCTACACCTTC.

The V call is TRBV6-1, the J call TRBJ1-2; D is uncertain. This CDR3 has 13 amino acids. Looked up from germline, CDR1 is MNHNS and CDR2 is SASEGT. V lost 7 bases and J lost 7, with 16 bases in between. The CDR3 loop reads CASTRPPSSGYTF. CDR3 nucleotide sequence: TGTGCCAGCACCAGGCCCCCATCCTCTGGCTACACCTTC.

The chain combines TRBV30 with TRBJ2-7; unclear D gene. V was trimmed by 0 bases and J by 3 bases, leaving 15 bases between them. Germline V gene sequence: CDR1 GTSNPN, CDR2 SVGIG (reference sequence). The CDR3 is 15 residues long. The CDR3 loop is CAWSVRRTFSYEQYF. CDR3 DNA: TGTGCCTGGAGTGTACGCAGGACCTTCAGCTACGAGCAGTACTTC.

The chain has TRBV28 and TRBJ1-2, with no clear D. CDR1 and CDR2 (germline): MDHEN, SYDVKM. Deletions cut 2 bases from V and 7 bases from J, with 17 bases between. The CDR3 has 15 amino acids. This CDR3 reads CASSLNFGNGRGYTF. The CDR3 DNA is TGTGCCAGCAGTTTAAATTTCGGGAACGGCCGTGGCTACACCTTC.

This chain joins TRBV6-5 and TRBJ1-1; no definite D call. Deletions cut 0 bases from V and 10 bases from J, with 12 bases between. This CDR3 contains 13 residues. Per germline, CDR1 MNHEY and CDR2 SVGAGI. CDR3 in amino acids: CASSYSVWVAAFF. The CDR3 DNA follows: TGTGCCAGCAGTTACTCGGTCTGGGTTGCAGCTTTCTTT.

The chain links TRBV5-4 to TRBJ2-3; 10 nucleotides agree with TRBD2. Trimming took 4 bases from V and 9 from J; bases not matched to a gene: 11. The CDR3 has 15 amino acids. CDR1 is SGHNT, CDR2 YYREEE, per germline (reference sequence). The CDR3 loop is CASSRAGGPLDTQYF. CDR3 in DNA: TGTGCCAGCAGCCGAGCGGGGGGGCCTTTAGACACGCAGTATTTT.

This chain joins TRBV6-1 and TRBJ2-7; possibly TRBD2 for D (6 bases). V lost 4 bases and J lost 2, with 12 bases in between. The CDR3 runs to 14 residues. Germline loops: CDR1 MNHNS, CDR2 SASEGT. This CDR3 is CASSGRGPTYEQYF. CDR3 sequence (DNA): TGTGCCAGCAGTGGGCGGGGACCTACCTACGAGCAGTACTTC.

The genes are TRBV7-9 and TRBJ2-5, with TRBD1 matching 7 bases. The germline V gene has CDR1 SEHNR and CDR2 FQNEAQ (reference sequence). The CDR3 spans 13 residues. Germline trimming cut 7 bases from V and 5 bases from J; bases unmatched to any gene: 7. CDR3 DNA sequence: TGTGCCAGCAACCGACAGGGTCCGGAGACCCAGTACTTC. Its translation: CASNRQGPETQYF.

This sequence joins TRBV2 and TRBJ2-3; tentative D call: TRBD1 (6 bases). CDR3 length equals 15 residues. V gave up 7 bases and J gave up 1 base, with 15 bases separating them. Germline CDR1 and CDR2: SNHLY and FYNNEI. The chain's CDR3 is CASNWGQRGTDTQYF. The CDR3 DNA sequence: TGTGCCAGCAACTGGGGACAAAGGGGCACAGATACGCAGTATTTT.

In this sample, this clone turned up once. The V gene is TRBV2, the J gene TRBJ1-5, with 8 positions matching TRBD1. This CDR3 has 14 amino acids. In germline, CDR1 is SNHLY, CDR2 FYNNEI. V was clipped by 5 bases and J by 2 bases; unmatched bases: 2. Here the CDR3 reads CASSRGQGNQPQHF. For the CDR3, the DNA is TGTGCCAGCAGTAGGGGACAGGGCAATCAGCCCCAGCATTTT.

This chain connects TRBV30 to TRBJ1-3, with D uncertain. This CDR3 contains 12 residues. The germline V gene has CDR1 GTSNPN and CDR2 SVGIG (reference sequence). V was shortened by 3 bases and J by 6 bases, with 9 bases between the two germline ends. The CDR3 region is CAWSLISNTIYF. CDR3 sequence (DNA): TGTGCCTGGAGCCTAATTTCAAACACCATATATTTT.

This sequence joins TRBV15 and TRBJ2-2, with 7 nucleotides matching TRBD1. J lost 2 bases, V lost 3 bases, and 3 bases had no gene match. Germline CDR1 and CDR2: LNHNV and YYDKDF (reference sequence). CDR3 size: 15 residues. DNA of the CDR3: TGTGCCACCAGCAGTAGGGACAGTAACACCGGGGAGCTGTTTTTT. The encoded protein is CATSSRDSNTGELFF.

The rearrangement joins TRBV6-5 to TRBJ1-2, with 8 bases matching TRBD1. Per the germline V gene, CDR1 is MNHEY and CDR2 is SVGAGI. Unmatched junction bases numbered 6, after V lost 6 bases and J lost 6 bases. This CDR3 is 13 amino acids long. The DNA of the CDR3 is TGTGCCAGCAGGATGGACAGGGTCGATGGCTACACCTTC. Its translation is CASRMDRVDGYTF.

The rearrangement links TRBV18 to TRBJ2-3, with 7 bases identical to TRBD1. Germline V gene data show CDR1 as KGHSH and CDR2 as LQKENI. The CDR3 extends over 12 amino acids. The trim removed 5 bases at V and 4 bases at J, leaving 0 bases unmatched. CDR3 DNA: TGTGCCAGCTCAACAGGGGCAGATACGCAGTATTTT. Its protein is CASSTGADTQYF.

This chain connects TRBV11-2 to TRBJ1-6; D is unresolved. The CDR3 is 15 amino acids. The germline CDR1 and CDR2 sequences are SGHAT and FQNNGV. Trimming cost V 0 bases and J 10 bases, with 13 bases left between them. The CDR3 loop is CASSLEAAVNSPLHF. The DNA for the CDR3 is TGTGCCAGCAGCTTAGAGGCCGCCGTTAACTCACCCCTCCACTTT.

The chain carries TRBV5-6 and TRBJ2-1; D remains unclear. Looked up from germline, CDR1 is SGHDT and CDR2 is YYEEEE. Trimming cost V 0 bases and J 10 bases, with 8 bases left between them. This CDR3 spans 12 amino acids. Here the CDR3 reads CASSLGLKEQFF. The CDR3 bases are TGTGCCAGCAGCTTGGGACTCAAGGAGCAGTTCTTC. Based on the CDR3 plus reference TRBV5-6 and TRBJ2-1, the full variable domain is DAGVTQSPTHLIKTRGQQVTLRCSPKSGHDTVSWYQQALGQGPQFIFQYYEEEERQRGNFPDRFSGHQFPNYSSELNVNALLLGDSALYLCASSLGLKEQFFGPGTRLTVL.

The chain carries TRBV11-3 and TRBJ2-3; D not certain. Trimming removed 4 bases from V and 4 bases from J, with 9 bases in between. This CDR3 is built from 13 residues. Germline V gene lookup returns CDR1 SGHNT and CDR2 YENEEA. CDR3 DNA sequence: TGTGCCAGCAGCTCACGGCCGGCAGATACGCAGTATTTT. The encoded protein is CASSSRPADTQYF.

V and J are TRBV9 and TRBJ2-1; 8 bases line up with TRBD2. The V gene end was trimmed by 0 bases and the J gene end by 0 bases; junction bases not matched to a gene: 8. The CDR3 is 18 amino acids. Germline V gene lookup returns CDR1 SGDLS and CDR2 YYNGEE. CDR3 amino acids: CASSVVGQRGSSYNEQFF. CDR3 nucleotide sequence: TGTGCCAGCAGCGTAGTTGGCCAGCGGGGGAGCTCCTACAATGAGCAGTTCTTC.

The chain couples TRBV27 to TRBJ2-1; 12 positions match TRBD2. The CDR3 extends over 15 amino acids. The V segment lost 5 bases and the J segment 9 bases; nucleotides outside the gene matches: 8. CDR1 is MNHEY and CDR2 is SMNVEV in the germline V gene (reference sequence). CDR3 region: CASSGLAGGFGEQFF. CDR3 nucleotides: TGTGCCAGCAGTGGGCTAGCGGGGGGGTTTGGTGAGCAGTTCTTC.

This sequence joins TRBV10-3 and TRBJ2-2; TRBD2 matches 8 bases. Trimming cost V 7 bases and J 2 bases; bases outside gene matches: 6. The length of the CDR3 is 15 residues. From germline, CDR1 is ENHRY and CDR2 SYGVKD. CDR3 nucleotides: TGTGCCATCACTCCGGGGGGGGCTAACACCGGGGAGCTGTTTTTT. This gives the protein CAITPGGANTGELFF.

This chain links TRBV7-8 with TRBJ1-5, with a tentative D call TRBD1 (6 bases). The germline V gene has CDR1 SGHVS and CDR2 FQNEAQ. V was clipped by 5 bases and J by 0 bases, with 11 bases between them. This CDR3 is 15 amino acids long. This CDR3 is CASSAGTNSNQPQHF. In DNA, the CDR3 is TGTGCCAGCAGCGCCGGGACAAATAGCAATCAGCCCCAGCATTTT.